The 32 T cell receptor beta chains below were found in one sample sequenced in a study of T cells in localized non-small cell lung cancer. Measured with immunoSEQ multiplex PCR; TCRdb has only the in-frame clones, and not every one. The sample comprises fewer than 95,000 clones, roughly 93% of which are singletons, and over 4% rests with the top ten. This material consisted of PBMCs, taken before any cancer treatment. The receptors derive from a woman aged 40-69 years with stage II squamous cell lung carcinoma.

The chain carries TRBV20-1 and TRBJ1-1; D gene unclear. Trimming cost V 6 bases and J 3 bases, with 8 bases left between them. The CDR3 runs to 11 residues. Per the germline V gene, CDR1 is DFQATT and CDR2 is SNEGSKA (reference sequence). CDR3 in DNA: TGCAGTGCACAGAGAGACACTGAAGCTTTCTTT. It is translated as CSAQRDTEAFF.

The V call is TRBV10-3, the J call TRBJ1-2; TRBD1 might be the D (5 bases). Looked up from germline, CDR1 is ENHRY and CDR2 is SYGVKD. V gave up 6 bases and J gave up 3 bases, with 20 bases separating them. The CDR3 length is 16 residues. The CDR3 DNA reads as TGTGCCATCAGCGAGGGAGGGGACGGGGTGCACTATGGCTACACCTTC. Residues: CAISEGGDGVHYGYTF.

This clone occurred a few times. The rearrangement uses TRBV15 and TRBJ2-3; 7 bases are a match to TRBD2. The CDR3 spans 17 residues. Germline assignment: CDR1 LNHNV and CDR2 YYDKDF (reference sequence). V was clipped by 1 base and J by 0 bases; unmatched bases: 7. The CDR3 sequence is CATSRGARAGSTDTQYF. The CDR3 DNA sequence: TGTGCCACCAGCAGAGGTGCCCGAGCGGGGAGCACAGATACGCAGTATTTT.

V and J are TRBV6-5 and TRBJ2-1; D gene uncertain. Trimming left V 6 bases short and J 5 bases short, with 17 bases between. CDR1 and CDR2 from the germline V gene are MNHEY and SVGAGI. The CDR3 runs to 15 residues. The CDR3, as DNA: TGTGCCAGCAGCCCAGTGGATCGGCTAAACAATGAGCAGTTCTTC. Translating it yields CASSPVDRLNNEQFF.

This clone has just one count. The chain carries TRBV19 and TRBJ1-3; possibly TRBD1 for D (5 bases). The V end lost 6 bases, the J end lost 2 bases, and 8 bases lay between the germline ends. CDR1 and CDR2 from the germline V gene are LNHDA and SQIVND (reference sequence). CDR3 length: 13 amino acids. CDR3 residues: CASRRDAGNTIYF. In DNA, the CDR3 is TGTGCCAGTAGAAGGGACGCTGGAAACACCATATATTTT. Variable domain in full (rest from reference TRBV19 and TRBJ1-3): DGGITQSPKYLFRKEGQNVTLSCEQNLNHDAMYWYRQDPGQGLRLIYYSQIVNDFQKGDIAEGYSVSREKKESFPLTVTSAQKNPTAFYLCASRRDAGNTIYFGEGSWLTVV.

V gene TRBV28 combines with J gene TRBJ1-1; D may be TRBD1 (5 bases). CDR1 is MDHEN, CDR2 SYDVKM, per germline. The CDR3 totals 15 residues. The germline V and J ends were trimmed by 1 base and 2 bases, with 11 bases remaining between them. CDR3 sequence (DNA): TGTGCCAGCAGTTTATATTGGGGGATAAACACTGAAGCTTTCTTT. Translated, it gives CASSLYWGINTEAFF.

As DNA, the CDR3 is TGTGCCAGCAGCTTATCCACAGGGCTCAGGTCCTACGAGCAGTACTTC. This sequence encodes CASSLSTGLRSYEQYF. The chain couples TRBV7-9 to TRBJ2-7; possibly TRBD1 for D (6 bases). Looked up from germline, CDR1 is SEHNR and CDR2 is FQNEAQ (reference sequence). This CDR3 comprises 16 residues. Trimming took 2 bases from V and 1 from J, leaving 15 bases between them.

A single count supports this clone. The chain joins TRBV5-8 to TRBJ1-5; D might be TRBD1 (5 bases). V lost 0 bases and J lost 7, with 14 bases in between. Looked up from germline, CDR1 is SGHTS and CDR2 is YDEGEE. The CDR3 loop spans 15 amino acids. CDR3 residues: CASSLGGAGRQPQHF. CDR3 sequence (DNA): TGTGCCAGCAGCTTGGGAGGCGCGGGGCGGCAGCCCCAGCATTTT.

The rearrangement uses TRBV14 and TRBJ2-2; 7 bases align to TRBD1. The trim removed 4 bases at V and 0 bases at J, leaving 2 bases unmatched. Germline loops: CDR1 SGHDN, CDR2 FVKESK. The CDR3 extends over 15 amino acids. CDR3 bases: TGTGCCAGCAGCCGACAGGGAGCGAACACCGGGGAGCTGTTTTTT. As protein: CASSRQGANTGELFF.

The chain is built from TRBV9 and TRBJ1-2, with D hard to call. V lost 0 bases and J lost 0, with 9 bases in between. The CDR3 spans 15 residues. CDR1 and CDR2 (germline): SGDLS, YYNGEE. Here the CDR3 DNA reads TGTGCCAGCAGCGTAGAGGGCTCGACTAACTATGGCTACACCTTC. Translated, it gives CASSVEGSTNYGYTF.

V usage is TRBV5-1 and J usage is TRBJ2-2; unclear D gene. The germline V gene encodes CDR1 SGHRS and CDR2 YFSETQ. Trimming removed 4 bases from V and 1 base from J, with 8 bases in between. This CDR3 has 14 residues. The CDR3 spells CASSPSGNTGELFF. The CDR3 DNA is TGCGCCAGCAGCCCGTCGGGGAACACCGGGGAGCTGTTTTTT.

The V gene is TRBV4-1, the J gene TRBJ1-5; D might be TRBD1 (5 bases). The CDR3 runs 17 residues. Looked up from germline, CDR1 is MGHRA and CDR2 is YSYEKL. Trimming took 1 base from V and 11 from J, leaving 24 bases between them. The CDR3 region is CASSQVDMGLFYGAQHF. The CDR3 nucleotides read TGCGCCAGCAGCCAAGTCGACATGGGGCTTTTCTACGGGGCCCAGCATTTT.

The CDR3 DNA reads as TGTGCCAGCAGCGAAGTAATGACTCCTGGTAGAGAGCAGTACTTC. Amino acid sequence: CASSEVMTPGREQYF. This sequence joins TRBV7-8 and TRBJ2-7; D unresolved. V lost 5 bases and J lost 7, with 21 bases in between. This CDR3 contains 15 residues. CDR1 and CDR2 (germline): SGHVS, FQNEAQ. The full variable domain, completed using reference TRBV7-8 and TRBJ2-7, is GAGVSQSPRYKVAKRGQDVALRCDPISGHVSLFWYQQALGQGPEFLTYFQNEAQLDKSGLPSDRFFAERPEGSVSTLKIQRTQQEDSAVYLCASSEVMTPGREQYFGPGTRLTVT.

The chain uses TRBV11-2 and TRBJ1-5, with no clear D. Per germline, CDR1 SGHAT and CDR2 FQNNGV. Between the trimmed V and J ends, which lost 3 bases and 5 bases, there was a span of 14 bases. This CDR3 has 15 amino acids. The DNA for the CDR3 is TGTGCCAGCAGCTTGGGTCTCCGGCGGGATCAGCCCCAGCATTTT. Protein product: CASSLGLRRDQPQHF. Filled out from reference TRBV11-2 and TRBJ1-5, the complete variable domain reads EAGVAQSPRYKIIEKRQSVAFWCNPISGHATLYWYQQILGQGPKLLIQFQNNGVVDDSQLPKDRFSAERLKGVDSTLKIQPAKLEDSAVYLCASSLGLRRDQPQHFGDGTRLSIL.

This clone was recorded a few times. Distinct nucleotide sequences in the sample also encode this CDR3. The chain carries TRBV5-5 and TRBJ2-7; D remains ambiguous. This CDR3 has 14 amino acids. Germline V gives CDR1 SGHKS, CDR2 YYEKEE (reference sequence). Trimming took off 0 bases at V and 2 bases at J, with 9 bases between the two ends. The CDR3 region has the DNA TGTGCCAGCAGCTTGGGAGCCGGCACCTACGAGCAGTACTTC. Translating gives CASSLGAGTYEQYF. Complete variable domain (other parts from reference TRBV5-5 and TRBJ2-7): DAGVTQSPTHLIKTRGQQVTLRCSPISGHKSVSWYQQVLGQGPQFIFQYYEKEERGRGNFPDRFSARQFPNYSSELNVNALLLGDSALYLCASSLGAGTYEQYFGPGTRLTVT.

V and J are TRBV6-5 and TRBJ1-2; D unresolved. V was pared by 0 bases and J by 8 bases, with 10 bases between. This CDR3 contains 13 residues. Germline V CDR1 and CDR2: MNHEY, SVGAGI. The CDR3 loop reads CASSYSTREGYTF. CDR3 DNA: TGTGCCAGCAGTTACTCGACAAGGGAAGGCTACACCTTC.

This chain connects TRBV2 to TRBJ1-1; D gene unclear. Looked up from germline, CDR1 is SNHLY and CDR2 is FYNNEI. This CDR3 is 13 amino acids long. Trimming shortened V by 6 bases and J by 1 base, and 9 bases separated the two germline ends. In DNA, the CDR3 is TGTGCCAGCAGCCGCGGGAGGAACACTGAAGCTTTCTTT. This sequence encodes CASSRGRNTEAFF. Filled out from reference TRBV2 and TRBJ1-1, the complete variable domain reads EPEVTQTPSHQVTQMGQEVILRCVPISNHLYFYWYRQILGQKVEFLVSFYNNEISEKSEIFDDQFSVERPDGSNFTLKIRSTKLEDSAMYFCASSRGRNTEAFFGQGTRLTVV.

In this sample, this clone turned up a few times. This chain joins TRBV6-5 and TRBJ1-2; no clear D gene. Deletions cut 0 bases from V and 2 bases from J, with 7 bases between. There are 14 residues in the CDR3. Germline-derived CDR1 and CDR2 are MNHEY and SVGAGI. The CDR3 is CASSYSGVNYGYTF. The CDR3 nucleotides read TGTGCCAGCAGTTACTCCGGGGTAAACTATGGCTACACCTTC.

This clone was counted only a few times. V gene TRBV5-5 combines with J gene TRBJ2-7, with D unresolved. The CDR3 has 15 residues. V shed 3 bases and J shed 3 bases, with 16 bases lying between them. Germline V gene lookup returns CDR1 SGHKS and CDR2 YYEKEE (reference sequence). The CDR3 is CASSSPLGKYYEQYF. In DNA, the CDR3 is TGTGCCAGCAGCTCCCCTCTAGGGAAATACTACGAGCAGTACTTC.

The chain combines TRBV6-1 with TRBJ1-3; 7 bases line up with TRBD1. CDR1 MNHNS and CDR2 SASEGT come from the germline V gene. V lost 6 bases, J lost 1 base, and 6 bases stayed unmatched. The CDR3 covers 15 residues. This CDR3 reads CASSLDRESGNTIYF. The CDR3 bases are TGTGCCAGCAGCCTAGACAGGGAGTCTGGAAACACCATATATTTT.

This chain joins TRBV18 and TRBJ1-5; tentative D call: TRBD1 (6 bases). V dropped 6 bases and J dropped 7 bases, with 16 bases sitting between them. This CDR3 spans 14 amino acids. Germline CDR1 and CDR2: KGHSH and LQKENI. The CDR3 is CASSYTGFGQPQHF. The CDR3 nucleotides read TGTGCCAGCTCGTATACAGGGTTCGGACAGCCCCAGCATTTT.

The rearrangement joins TRBV19 to TRBJ2-7; 8 positions match TRBD2. V gave up 3 bases and J gave up 3 bases; unmatched junction bases: 1. Germline V CDR1 and CDR2: LNHDA, SQIVND (reference sequence). The CDR3 sequence is 13 residues long. CDR3 sequence: CASSIGTSYEQYF. As DNA, the CDR3 is TGTGCCAGTAGTATCGGGACTAGCTACGAGCAGTACTTC.

The chain employs TRBV7-8 and TRBJ2-3; D possibly corresponds to TRBD2 (6 bases). The CDR3 is 15 residues long. Germline values: CDR1 SGHVS, CDR2 FQNEAQ. V was cut by 3 bases and J by 6 bases, with 16 bases left in between. CDR3 in amino acids: CASSFGTHSGDTQYF. CDR3 nucleotides: TGTGCCAGCAGCTTCGGGACTCACAGCGGTGATACGCAGTATTTT.

This clone was detected once. V is TRBV6-1 and J is TRBJ2-7; 7 positions match TRBD1. This CDR3 has 13 residues. The junction had 4 bases not matched to a gene; V was cut back by 7 bases and J by 1 base. The germline CDR1 and CDR2 sequences are MNHNS and SASEGT. CDR3 protein: CASKRGQSYEQYF. As DNA, the CDR3 is TGTGCCAGCAAAAGGGGGCAGTCCTACGAGCAGTACTTC.

DNA of the CDR3: TGTGCCAGTAGTATAGAGAGTAGGGGCACTGAAGCTTTCTTT. Translated, it gives CASSIESRGTEAFF. The V and J genes are TRBV19 and TRBJ1-1, with a tentative D call TRBD1 (5 bases). The V gene lost 0 bases and the J gene lost 4 bases, with 9 bases spanning the gap. The germline gives CDR1 LNHDA, CDR2 SQIVND (reference sequence). The CDR3 is 14 amino acids.

This chain uses TRBV2 with TRBJ2-5; D call uncertain. CDR3 length equals 13 residues. Per germline, CDR1 SNHLY and CDR2 FYNNEI. V lost 3 bases and J 7 bases, leaving 12 bases between the germline ends. CDR3 in DNA: TGTGCCAGCAGTGATCGGGCCGGCGGGACCCAGTACTTC. Translation: CASSDRAGGTQYF.

The chain combines TRBV29-1 with TRBJ2-1, with D tentatively TRBD1 (5 bases). Germline V lookup: CDR1 SQVTM, CDR2 ANQGSEA. V shed 1 base and J shed 3 bases, with 10 bases lying between them. The CDR3 is 14 residues long. The CDR3 DNA reads as TGCAGCGTTGAAGGGCAGGGAATCTACAATGAGCAGTTCTTC. Amino acid sequence: CSVEGQGIYNEQFF.

The chain is built from TRBV10-3 and TRBJ1-5; D gene ambiguous. The germline CDR1 and CDR2 sequences are ENHRY and SYGVKD. CDR3 length equals 13 residues. Trimming cost V 4 bases and J 4 bases, with 8 bases left between them. The CDR3 DNA reads as TGTGCCATCAGTGGGGAGGGAAATCAGCCCCAGCATTTT. Translating gives CAISGEGNQPQHF.

This clone appeared a single time. V gene TRBV6-1 combines with J gene TRBJ2-7, with 9 bases aligning to TRBD1. In germline, CDR1 is MNHNS, CDR2 SASEGT. This CDR3 is 14 amino acids long. Trimming removed 2 bases from V and 6 bases from J; junction bases left unmatched: 5. Here the CDR3 DNA reads TGTGCCAGCAGTGAATCGGGACAGGGTATCGAGCAGTACTTC. It codes for CASSESGQGIEQYF.

This clone appeared a single time. The chain employs TRBV7-8 and TRBJ1-1; tentative D call: TRBD1 (5 bases). V lost 0 bases to trimming and J lost 5 bases, with 10 bases between them. CDR1 and CDR2 (germline): SGHVS, FQNEAQ. This CDR3 comprises 14 residues. For the CDR3, the DNA is TGTGCCAGCAGCTTAGCCGTGGGGGGGACTGAAGCTTTCTTT. Translation gives CASSLAVGGTEAFF.

This chain joins TRBV28 and TRBJ1-2, with D perhaps matching TRBD1 (5 bases). CDR1 MDHEN and CDR2 SYDVKM come from the germline V gene. Trimming cost V 3 bases and J 2 bases, with 10 bases left between them. This CDR3 contains 14 residues. The CDR3 DNA reads as TGTGCCAGCAGTTTCGGGGCGAGAAACTATGGCTACACCTTC. It specifies CASSFGARNYGYTF.

V is TRBV19 and J is TRBJ2-2; D may match TRBD1 or TRBD2 (5 bases each). V lost 7 bases and J 0 bases, leaving 9 bases between the germline ends. The CDR3 loop spans 14 amino acids. The V gene's germline CDR1 is LNHDA and CDR2 SQIVND (reference sequence). CDR3 bases: TGTGCCAGTACCCCGGGGCCGAACACCGGGGAGCTGTTTTTT. It encodes CASTPGPNTGELFF.